What follows describes a single TCR beta chain. Its target is unknown. This specimen comes from a study of PD-L1 blockade in urothelial cancer. The overall study: In the mid-2010s, patients got going on atezolizumab, taking 1,200 mg intravenously every 3 weeks. Points from the study as a whole: The study found that durable-benefit patients expanded tumor-associated blood clones more at 3 weeks.

Indicated time point: peripheral blood 6 weeks after treatment start. It was locally advanced or metastatic urothelial carcinoma that patients had. Sequencing used immunoSEQ multiplex PCR; TCRdb keeps in-frame clones, though not all of them. The sample yields fewer than 90,000 clones, 75% to 95% seen once. The germline V and J ends were trimmed by 5 bases and 8 bases, with 18 bases remaining between them. The germline gives CDR1 MNHEY, CDR2 SVGAGI. The CDR3 is 15 residues long. The gene calls are TRBV6-5 and TRBJ2-2, with D maybe TRBD1 (5 bases). The sample in question was PBMCs, obtained around atezolizumab (anti-PD-L1) treatment. The receptor was isolated from a woman older than 75 with urothelial cancer. CDR3 sequence reads: CASSLGHLPEGELFF. CDR3 in DNA: TGTGCCAGCAGTCTAGGACACCTCCCAGAGGGGGAGCTGTTTTTT.